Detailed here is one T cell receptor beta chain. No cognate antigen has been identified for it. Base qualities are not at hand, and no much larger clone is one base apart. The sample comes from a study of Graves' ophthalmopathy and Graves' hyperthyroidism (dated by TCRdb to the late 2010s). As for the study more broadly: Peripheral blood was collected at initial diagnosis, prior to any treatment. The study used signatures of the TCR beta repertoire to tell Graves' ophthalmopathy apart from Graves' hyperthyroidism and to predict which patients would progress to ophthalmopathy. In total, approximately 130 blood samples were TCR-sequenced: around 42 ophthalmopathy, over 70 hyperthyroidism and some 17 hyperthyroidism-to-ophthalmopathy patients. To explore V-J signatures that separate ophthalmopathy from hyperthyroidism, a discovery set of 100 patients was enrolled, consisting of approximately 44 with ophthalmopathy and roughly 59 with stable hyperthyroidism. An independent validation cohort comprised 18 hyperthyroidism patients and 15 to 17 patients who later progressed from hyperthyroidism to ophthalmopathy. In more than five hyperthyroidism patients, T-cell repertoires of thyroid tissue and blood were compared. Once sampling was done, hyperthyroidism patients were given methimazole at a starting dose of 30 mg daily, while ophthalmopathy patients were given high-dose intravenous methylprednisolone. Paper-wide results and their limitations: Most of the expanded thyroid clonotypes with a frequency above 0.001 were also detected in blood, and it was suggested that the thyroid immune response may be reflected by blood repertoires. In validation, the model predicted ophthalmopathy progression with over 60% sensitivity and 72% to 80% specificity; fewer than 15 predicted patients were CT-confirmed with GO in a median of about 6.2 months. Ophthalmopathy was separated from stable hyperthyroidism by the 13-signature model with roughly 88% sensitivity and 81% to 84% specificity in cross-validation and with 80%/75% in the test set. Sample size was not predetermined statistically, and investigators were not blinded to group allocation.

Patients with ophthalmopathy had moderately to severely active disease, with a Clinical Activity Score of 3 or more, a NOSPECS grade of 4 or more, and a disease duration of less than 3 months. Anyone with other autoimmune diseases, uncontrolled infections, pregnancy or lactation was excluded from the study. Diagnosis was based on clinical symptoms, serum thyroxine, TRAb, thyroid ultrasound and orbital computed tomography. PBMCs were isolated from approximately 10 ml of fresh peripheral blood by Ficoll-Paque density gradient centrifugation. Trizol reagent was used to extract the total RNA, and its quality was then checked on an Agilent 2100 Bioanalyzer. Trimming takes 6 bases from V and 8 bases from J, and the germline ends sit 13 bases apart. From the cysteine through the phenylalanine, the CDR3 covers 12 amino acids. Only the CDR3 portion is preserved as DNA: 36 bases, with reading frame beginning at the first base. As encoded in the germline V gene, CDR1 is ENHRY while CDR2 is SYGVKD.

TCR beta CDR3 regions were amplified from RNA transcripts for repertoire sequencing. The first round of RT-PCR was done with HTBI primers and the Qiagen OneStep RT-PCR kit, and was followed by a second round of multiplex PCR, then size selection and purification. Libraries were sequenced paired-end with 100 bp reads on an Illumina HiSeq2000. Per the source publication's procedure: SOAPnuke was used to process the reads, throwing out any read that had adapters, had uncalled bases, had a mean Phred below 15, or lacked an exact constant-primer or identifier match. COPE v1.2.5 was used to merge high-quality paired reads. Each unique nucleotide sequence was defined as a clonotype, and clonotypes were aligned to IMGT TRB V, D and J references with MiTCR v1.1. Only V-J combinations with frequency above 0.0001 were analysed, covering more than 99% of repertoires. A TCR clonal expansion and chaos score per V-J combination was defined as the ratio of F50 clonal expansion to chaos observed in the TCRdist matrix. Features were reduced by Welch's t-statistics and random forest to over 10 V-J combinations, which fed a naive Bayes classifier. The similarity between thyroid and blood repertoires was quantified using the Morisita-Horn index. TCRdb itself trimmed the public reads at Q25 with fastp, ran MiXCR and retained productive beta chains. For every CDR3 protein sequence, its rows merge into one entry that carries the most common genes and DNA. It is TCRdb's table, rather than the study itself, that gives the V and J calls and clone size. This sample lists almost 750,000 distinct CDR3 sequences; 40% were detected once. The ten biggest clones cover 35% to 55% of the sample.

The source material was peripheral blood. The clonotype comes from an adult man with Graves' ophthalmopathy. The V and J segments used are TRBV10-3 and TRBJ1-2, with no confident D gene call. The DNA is TGTGCCATCAGCGAAGACCGCATGGGCTACACCTTC. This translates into CAISEDRMGYTF.